Detailed here is one TCR beta chain. What it recognizes is unknown. The data were taken from a study of cytomegalovirus exposure and HLA in healthy donors. Study-level background: An earlier analysis found fewer than 140 million unique TCR beta sequences from approximately 190 million T cells.

Whole-study findings and limits: Associated with cytomegalovirus, according to the listing, were 150 to 200 TCR beta chains. Later work associated roughly 17,000 TCR beta sequences with HLA alleles at 0.05 false discovery rate.

The CDR3 is made up of 14 amino acids. The V gene lost 2 bases and the J gene lost 4 bases, with 8 bases spanning the gap. Germline V CDR1 and CDR2: MGHRA, YSYEKL. The PCR used 60 Vbeta and 13 Jbeta primers. Profiling relied on immunoSEQ multiplex PCR, and the TCRdb table lists in-frame clones only, not all of them. The data hold 110,000 to 150,000 clones, with approximately 71% observed a single time. This rearrangement joins TRBV4-1 to TRBJ2-2; D not resolved. This TCR came from a woman in her fifties or sixties in good health and CMV-seronegative. Sample: PBMCs. DNA of the CDR3: TGCGCCAGCAGCCAATCTCACAGCACCGGGGAGCTGTTTTTT. Its translation is CASSQSHSTGELFF.